These 26 T cell receptor beta chains were sequenced from one sample in a study of shared clonotypes between healthy human individuals (dated by TCRdb to 2020 to 2021). Libraries came from the immunoSEQ multiplex PCR assay. TCRdb retrieved this table from immuneACCESS and kept in-frame rearrangements only. Not all clones are present; in checked studies, unresolved V genes account for under half, and no reason is known for the remainder. The sample yields approximately 700,000 clones; roughly 72% were counted once. Of the sample, around 1.7% falls within the top ten clones. Material for sequencing was memory CD4+ T cells sorted from blood. Reading the label with the study, this specimen's cell subset or site is: CD45RA-negative fraction. The receptors were sampled from a woman aged 30 to 39 in good health.

The chain couples TRBV6-1 to TRBJ2-3; 8 nucleotides match TRBD2. Germline V gives CDR1 MNHNS, CDR2 SASEGT. V lost 0 bases to trimming and J lost 5 bases; unmatched junction nucleotides: 4. This CDR3 spans 15 amino acids. The CDR3 protein is CASSEASGRRDTQYF. Here the CDR3 DNA reads TGTGCCAGCAGTGAAGCCAGCGGGAGAAGAGATACGCAGTATTTT.

CDR3 coding DNA: TGTGCCAGTAGTCGGGGGGACATCGATCAGCCCCAGCATTTT. Translation: CASSRGDIDQPQHF. The chain employs TRBV19 and TRBJ1-5, with TRBD1 as a possible D gene (6 bases). Trimming took 5 bases from V and 5 from J, leaving 13 bases between them. The CDR3 has 14 residues. The germline CDR1 and CDR2 sequences are LNHDA and SQIVND (reference sequence).

This chain joins TRBV6-1 and TRBJ1-2, with TRBD1 as a possible D gene (6 bases). Trimming cost V 5 bases and J 5 bases, with 15 bases left between them. This CDR3 region has 14 residues. The germline V gene has CDR1 MNHNS and CDR2 SASEGT. The chain's CDR3 is CASSITDSPYGYTF. DNA for the CDR3: TGTGCCAGCAGTATAACGGACAGTCCTTATGGCTACACCTTC.

This clone is a singleton in its sample. This chain uses TRBV27 with TRBJ1-2; 8 bases fit TRBD1. The V and J ends lost 5 bases and 2 bases, in that order; junction bases with no gene match: 7. The CDR3 runs to 15 residues. Germline V gene data show CDR1 as MNHEY and CDR2 as SMNVEV (reference sequence). The CDR3 sequence is CASSPLDRENYGYTF. CDR3 DNA: TGTGCCAGCAGTCCGCTGGACAGGGAGAACTATGGCTACACCTTC.

This clone was observed a single time. The chain uses TRBV2 and TRBJ1-2; D remains unclear. CDR1 SNHLY and CDR2 FYNNEI come from the germline V gene. V lost 3 bases and J 6 bases, leaving 8 bases between the germline ends. The CDR3 loop spans 12 amino acids. CDR3 nucleotides: TGTGCCAGCAGTGACAAGTCTAATGGCTACACCTTC. Protein product: CASSDKSNGYTF.

The V gene is TRBV5-1, the J gene TRBJ2-6, with 7 bases that match TRBD1. Germline loops: CDR1 SGHRS, CDR2 YFSETQ. The CDR3 spans 17 residues. V lost 4 bases and J lost 2; bases outside the gene matches: 9. For the CDR3, the DNA is TGCGCCAGCAGCCCCCTTCAGGGGGTGCCTGGGGCCAACGTCCTGACTTTC. It codes for CASSPLQGVPGANVLTF.

The chain has TRBV28 and TRBJ1-2; perhaps TRBD1 as D (6 bases). The CDR3 contains 13 residues. The germline V gene encodes CDR1 MDHEN and CDR2 SYDVKM. V lost 6 bases and J lost 5, with 13 bases in between. The CDR3 protein is CASRTQGRYGYTF. CDR3 DNA: TGTGCCAGCAGAACCCAGGGGAGATATGGCTACACCTTC.

The chain links TRBV4-1 to TRBJ2-2, with 11 bases matching TRBD2. The CDR3 extends over 17 amino acids. Per germline, CDR1 MGHRA and CDR2 YSYEKL. With V trimmed by 0 bases and J by 7 bases, 7 bases remained unmatched. CDR3 amino acids: CASSQDNSGRAIGELFF. In DNA form, the CDR3 reads TGCGCCAGCAGCCAAGATAATAGCGGGAGGGCCATCGGGGAGCTGTTTTTT.

The rearrangement joins TRBV25-1 to TRBJ1-1, with D unclear. Per germline, CDR1 MGHDK and CDR2 SYGVNS. The CDR3 has 12 amino acids. Trimming took off 4 bases at V and 1 base at J, with 4 bases between the two ends. The CDR3 nucleotides read TGTGCCAGCAGTGCTTCGAACACTGAAGCTTTCTTT. Translating gives CASSASNTEAFF.

The count of this clone is one. The J gene is TRBJ2-5, the V gene TRBV27, with D perhaps TRBD2 (5 bases). The end of the DNA fits TRBJ2-7 better, so the J call may be wrong. CDR3 length equals 15 residues. In germline, CDR1 is MNHEY, CDR2 SMNVEV (reference sequence). CDR3 nucleotides: TGTGCCAGCAGGCGACAACTTACTAGTTTCTACGAGCAGTACTTC. Amino acids: CASRRQLTSFYEQYF.

The chain has TRBV7-9 and TRBJ2-1; 9 nucleotides agree with TRBD2. The CDR3 has 14 residues. Per germline, CDR1 SEHNR and CDR2 FQNEAQ (reference sequence). Losses at the gene ends were 5 bases for V and 7 bases for J; bases not matched to a gene: 6. Here the CDR3 DNA reads TGTGCCAGCAGCCGACGGCGGGAGGGGAATGAGCAGTTCTTC. It codes for CASSRRREGNEQFF.

In its sample, this clone was seen many times. This chain uses TRBV7-2 with TRBJ1-1; possible D gene TRBD1, 5 bases. This CDR3 comprises 15 residues. Germline V lookup: CDR1 SGHTA, CDR2 FQGNSA. V was cut by 2 bases and J by 5 bases, with 15 bases left in between. The chain's CDR3 is CASSLKWGGSTEAFF. As DNA, the CDR3 is TGTGCCAGCAGCTTAAAGTGGGGCGGTAGTACTGAAGCTTTCTTT.

The chain is built from TRBV4-2 and TRBJ2-7; perhaps TRBD2 as D (5 bases). Germline CDR1 is LGHNA and CDR2 is YNFKEQ. Trimming removed 6 bases at V and 0 bases at J, with 27 bases between. This CDR3 is 19 amino acids long. The CDR3: CASSLLRVRAGAPSYEQYF. DNA for the CDR3: TGTGCCAGCAGTTTATTGAGGGTCCGGGCGGGCGCCCCCTCCTACGAGCAGTACTTC.

The rearrangement links TRBV28 to TRBJ2-3, with 7 bases lining up with TRBD2. The CDR3 sequence is 18 residues long. The ends lost 4 bases at V and 1 base at J; junction bases unmatched: 14. CDR1 and CDR2 from the germline V gene are MDHEN and SYDVKM. The CDR3 sequence is CASSSPSMSGGRTDTQYF. CDR3 nucleotide sequence: TGTGCCAGCAGTTCCCCCTCCATGTCGGGAGGCCGCACAGATACGCAGTATTTT. Full variable domain (rest looked up from reference TRBV28 and TRBJ2-3): DVKVTQSSRYLVKRTGEKVFLECVQDMDHENMFWYRQDPGLGLRLIYFSYDVKMKEKGDIPEGYSVSREKKERFSLILESASTNQTSMYLCASSSPSMSGGRTDTQYFGPGTRLTVL.

The rearrangement links TRBV6-1 to TRBJ2-7; TRBD2 aligns across 7 bases. Germline lookup yields CDR1 MNHNS and CDR2 SASEGT. V gave up 7 bases and J gave up 3 bases; unmatched junction bases: 6. The CDR3 consists of 13 residues. CDR3 sequence: CASNQGGSYEQYF. In DNA form, the CDR3 reads TGTGCCAGCAACCAGGGAGGGAGCTACGAGCAGTACTTC.

The chain carries TRBV19 and TRBJ1-1, with 7 positions matching TRBD1. The V gene's germline CDR1 is LNHDA and CDR2 SQIVND (reference sequence). The CDR3 contains 14 residues. Trimming took 1 base from V and 4 from J; bases not matched to a gene: 3. The CDR3 nucleotides read TGTGCCAGTAGTATAGGACAGGGAATCACTGAAGCTTTCTTT. Translation gives CASSIGQGITEAFF.

The genes are TRBV7-2 and TRBJ2-6, with D perhaps matching TRBD1 (6 bases). CDR3 length equals 19 residues. From germline, CDR1 is SGHTA and CDR2 FQGNSA. The V end lost 3 bases, the J end lost 0 bases, and 18 bases lay between the germline ends. The CDR3 region is CASSLGRDTISSGANVLTF. The CDR3 DNA sequence: TGTGCCAGCAGCTTGGGACGGGACACGATTAGCTCTGGGGCCAACGTCCTGACTTTC.

The chain couples TRBV30 to TRBJ1-5, with unresolved D. Germline lookup yields CDR1 GTSNPN and CDR2 SVGIG (reference sequence). Trimming took off 0 bases at V and 9 bases at J, with 12 bases between the two ends. The CDR3 extends over 13 amino acids. For the CDR3, the DNA is TGTGCCTGGAGTGTGGGAGAAGGTCTGCCCCAGCATTTT. Amino acids: CAWSVGEGLPQHF.

The chain's CDR3 is CASSGTKSGETQYF. CDR3 coding DNA: TGTGCCAGCTCAGGGACAAAAAGTGGGGAGACCCAGTACTTC. The J gene is TRBJ2-5, the V gene TRBV18, with D possibly matching TRBD1 (6 bases). CDR1 and CDR2 (germline): KGHSH, LQKENI. V lost 5 bases and J 5 bases, leaving 15 bases between the germline ends. The CDR3 covers 14 residues.

The CDR3 bases are TGTGCCTGGAGTTGGGGACTAGCGGGTGCAGATACGCAGTATTTT. This translates into CAWSWGLAGADTQYF. The chain joins TRBV30 to TRBJ2-3, with TRBD2 matching over 12 bases. Losses at the gene ends were 2 bases for V and 4 bases for J; bases not matched to a gene: 4. Per germline, CDR1 GTSNPN and CDR2 SVGIG (reference sequence). The CDR3 is 15 amino acids.

The chain couples TRBV19 to TRBJ2-5, with D uncertain. The V end lost 3 bases, the J end lost 4 bases, and 15 bases lay between the germline ends. This CDR3 is 15 amino acids long. Per germline, CDR1 LNHDA and CDR2 SQIVND (reference sequence). This chain's CDR3 is CASSINRRFGETQYF. CDR3 DNA sequence: TGTGCCAGTAGTATCAATCGGCGGTTCGGAGAGACCCAGTACTTC.

This chain links TRBV7-9 with TRBJ2-6, with 10 bases fitting TRBD1. Per the germline V gene, CDR1 is SEHNR and CDR2 is FQNEAQ (reference sequence). The CDR3 is 18 residues long. The ends lost 5 bases at V and 3 bases at J; junction bases unmatched: 10. As DNA, the CDR3 is TGTGCCAGCAGCCGAGGAGTGGGACAGGGGAATGGGGCCAACGTCCTGACTTTC. This sequence encodes CASSRGVGQGNGANVLTF.

The rearrangement uses TRBV6-1 and TRBJ2-3; D is unresolved. The germline V gene encodes CDR1 MNHNS and CDR2 SASEGT. The CDR3 covers 14 residues. V lost 5 bases to trimming and J lost 0 bases, with 9 bases between them. The CDR3 spells CASSRAASTDTQYF. The CDR3 DNA is TGTGCCAGCAGTCGGGCCGCTAGCACAGATACGCAGTATTTT.

This clone was counted between two and nine times. This chain links TRBV14 with TRBJ1-1, with unresolved D. The V end was cut by 1 base, the J end by 11 bases, with 8 bases between. Germline CDR1 and CDR2: SGHDN and FVKESK. This CDR3 contains 11 residues. CDR3 in amino acids: CASSQGPVAFF. The CDR3, as DNA: TGTGCCAGCAGCCAAGGGCCGGTTGCTTTCTTT. The whole variable domain, filled in from reference TRBV14 and TRBJ1-1, reads EAGVTQFPSHSVIEKGQTVTLRCDPISGHDNLYWYRRVMGKEIKFLLHFVKESKQDESGMPNNRFLAERTGGTYSTLKVQPAELEDSGVYFCASSQGPVAFFGQGTRLTVV.

This clone was seen once. Different DNA sequences within this sample yield the same CDR3. This chain joins TRBV2 and TRBJ1-1; 7 bases agree with TRBD1. This CDR3 contains 12 residues. Trimming at V came to 6 bases and at J to 8 bases, leaving 6 bases not matched to a gene. Germline values: CDR1 SNHLY, CDR2 FYNNEI. The CDR3 sequence: CASSFRGTEAFF. Here the CDR3 DNA reads TGTGCCAGCAGCTTCAGGGGGACAGAAGCTTTCTTT.

Only a few counts were recorded for this clone. Written as DNA, the CDR3 is TGTGCCAGTAGCAAGGGCTCGGGACTAGCGGGGAAATTCGATACGCAGTATTTT. Translation: CASSKGSGLAGKFDTQYF. The chain links TRBV19 to TRBJ2-3; 13 bases line up with TRBD2. V was clipped by 6 bases and J by 6 bases; unmatched bases: 15. Germline V lookup: CDR1 LNHDA, CDR2 SQIVND (reference sequence). This CDR3 has 18 residues.